The 10 T cell receptor beta chains in this list originate from one sample, sequenced in a study of T-cell reconstitution after alpha-beta-depleted transplantation in children. TCRbeta library construction was performed incorporating unique molecular identifiers. TCRdb passed the PCR reads through MiXCR, listing each CDR3 protein once. The repertoire holds about 210,000 distinct CDR3 sequences, with roughly a sixth as singletons. Sample: PBMCs, mostly from graft donor cells, taken 360 days after TCRalphabeta/CD19-depleted stem cell transplant. The source is a male patient aged 2-9 years who had a stem cell transplant for acute lymphoblastic leukemia, so the T cells may come from the graft donor.

The chain joins TRBV3-1 to TRBJ2-2; 8 positions match TRBD2. V trimming: 0 bases; J trimming: 4 bases; junction bases outside the gene matches: 4. Germline V lookup: CDR1 LGHDT, CDR2 YNNKEL (reference sequence). The CDR3 has 16 residues. CDR3 nucleotides: TGTGCCAGCAGCCAAGATCACCGGGGGGGCACCGGGGAGCTGTTTTTT. Protein sequence: CASSQDHRGGTGELFF. Together with reference TRBV3-1 and TRBJ2-2, the CDR3 gives the full variable domain: DTAVSQTPKYLVTQMGNDKSIKCEQNLGHDTMYWYKQDSKKFLKIMFSYNNKELIINETVPNRFSPKSPDKAHLNLHINSLELGDSAVYFCASSQDHRGGTGELFFGEGSRLTVL.

This CDR3 reads CASSFSGGNTDTQYF. The CDR3 DNA sequence: TGTGCCAGCAGCTTTTCGGGGGGGAACACAGATACGCAGTATTTT. The rearrangement joins TRBV7-2 to TRBJ2-3; 8 nucleotides match TRBD2. Germline-derived CDR1 and CDR2 are SGHTA and FQGNSA. The CDR3 has 15 amino acids. The V and J ends lost 3 bases and 2 bases, in that order; junction bases with no gene match: 4.

This clonotype was counted between two and nine times. The chain combines TRBV29-1 with TRBJ1-1; D might be TRBD1 (5 bases). V gave up 4 bases and J gave up 5 bases, with 11 bases separating them. CDR1 is SQVTM and CDR2 is ANQGSEA in the germline V gene. The CDR3 is made up of 12 amino acids. The CDR3 sequence is CSVVQVETEAFF. DNA of the CDR3: TGCAGCGTTGTACAGGTCGAGACTGAAGCTTTCTTT.

This clonotype has ten or more counts. The rearrangement uses TRBV19 and TRBJ1-4; the D is unclear. With 5 bases removed from V and 10 bases from J, the gap between germline ends came to 14 bases. Per the germline V gene, CDR1 is LNHDA and CDR2 is SQIVND (reference sequence). The CDR3 spans 13 residues. CDR3 sequence reads: CASSSRPWGKLFF. Written as DNA, the CDR3 is TGTGCCAGTAGTTCCCGGCCCTGGGGAAAACTGTTTTTT.

This clonotype was recorded a few times. The chain combines TRBV7-2 with TRBJ1-1; weak D call: TRBD1 (6 bases). In germline, CDR1 is SGHTA, CDR2 FQGNSA. The CDR3 totals 17 residues. Trimming removed 3 bases from V and 0 bases from J, with 17 bases in between. CDR3 sequence reads: CASSFMGNRVLNTEAFF. CDR3 nucleotide sequence: TGTGCCAGCAGCTTTATGGGGAACAGGGTCTTGAACACTGAAGCTTTCTTT.

The chain couples TRBV6-5 to TRBJ1-1; 8 bases are shared with TRBD1. The CDR3 runs 14 residues. Germline lookup yields CDR1 MNHEY and CDR2 SVGAGI. J lost 4 bases, V lost 6 bases, and 7 bases had no gene match. In nucleotides, the CDR3 is TGTGCCAGCAGATTAGGACAGGGTCCCACTGAAGCTTTCTTT. Translation gives CASRLGQGPTEAFF.

The rearrangement joins TRBV5-6 to TRBJ2-1, with 9 bases aligning to TRBD1. Germline V gene lookup returns CDR1 SGHDT and CDR2 YYEEEE. J was trimmed by 8 bases and V by 4 bases; bases with no gene match: 13. There are 16 residues in the CDR3. The CDR3 reads CASSGRDRARGHEQFF. DNA of the CDR3: TGTGCCAGCAGCGGCCGGGACAGGGCCCGGGGTCATGAGCAGTTCTTC.

This chain joins TRBV4-3 and TRBJ1-2; D unresolved. V was shortened by 1 base and J by 0 bases, with 18 bases between the two germline ends. The CDR3 runs 18 residues. The germline gives CDR1 LGHNA, CDR2 YSLEER. The chain's CDR3 is CASSQVGGGYATNYGYTF. The CDR3 region has the DNA TGCGCCAGCAGCCAAGTGGGCGGCGGGTACGCGACTAACTATGGCTACACCTTC.

This chain joins TRBV6-5 and TRBJ2-7; 9 bases match TRBD1. The CDR3 extends over 16 amino acids. V dropped 3 bases and J dropped 5; count of bases not matched to a gene: 11. The germline V gene encodes CDR1 MNHEY and CDR2 SVGAGI. The CDR3 DNA reads as TGTGCCAGCAGTTATAATTCGGGACAGGGTATGAACGAGCAGTACTTC. Translating gives CASSYNSGQGMNEQYF.

Many counts were recorded for this clonotype. The CDR3 coding sequence is TGTGCCAGCAGCCCAAGACAGGGTCTATACACTGAAGCTTTCTTT. This translates into CASSPRQGLYTEAFF. This chain links TRBV6-1 with TRBJ1-1; 7 bases match TRBD1. V lost 6 bases to trimming and J lost 3 bases; unmatched junction nucleotides: 10. CDR3 length equals 15 residues. Germline values: CDR1 MNHNS, CDR2 SASEGT.